Following are 10 T cell receptor beta chains from one sample sequenced in a study of T cell repertoires in cytomegalovirus infection. TCRdb re-derived calls from the reads in MiXCR, one entry per CDR3 protein. This table holds about 490,000 distinct CDR3 sequences, more than 15% found once. Sequenced sample: CD8+ T cells from PBMCs. The origin of the receptors is a human donor in good health (CMV status not recorded). Some clones in this sample may be carry-over from other donors' samples.

This clonotype occurred once. The chain joins TRBV18 to TRBJ1-2; 7 nucleotides agree with TRBD1. Germline loops: CDR1 KGHSH, CDR2 LQKENI. The CDR3 consists of 15 residues. V lost 2 bases and J lost 2; bases outside the gene matches: 5. The CDR3 DNA reads TGTGCCAGCTCACCAGGGACAGATCCCAACTATGGCTACACCTTC. This encodes CASSPGTDPNYGYTF.

This clonotype was seen many times. V is TRBV7-9 and J is TRBJ1-2; TRBD1 matches at 8 bases. CDR3 length equals 13 residues. With V trimmed by 7 bases and J by 5 bases, 6 bases remained unmatched. Germline values: CDR1 SEHNR, CDR2 FQNEAQ (reference sequence). CDR3 residues: CASTTGEFYGYTF. DNA of the CDR3: TGTGCCAGCACGACAGGGGAATTTTATGGCTACACCTTC.

This clonotype was counted ten times or more. The chain combines TRBV7-3 with TRBJ2-3; D remains ambiguous. The germline V gene encodes CDR1 SGHTA and CDR2 FQGTGA. Trimming removed 3 bases at V and 6 bases at J, with 10 bases between. The CDR3 consists of 13 residues. The CDR3 is CASSLSLGDTQYF. The CDR3 DNA is TGTGCCAGCAGCTTGAGCCTAGGGGATACGCAGTATTTT.

V gene TRBV6-8 combines with J gene TRBJ2-2; tentative D call: TRBD1 (5 bases). Trimming removed 1 base at V and 1 base at J, with 7 bases between. CDR1 MNHGY and CDR2 SAAAGT come from the germline V gene. The CDR3 runs to 15 residues. CDR3 in amino acids: CASSYLGENTGELFF. The CDR3 region has the DNA TGTGCCAGCAGTTACTTAGGGGAGAACACCGGGGAGCTGTTTTTT.

The J gene is TRBJ2-1, the V gene TRBV20-1, with 13 bases fitting TRBD2. From germline, CDR1 is DFQATT and CDR2 SNEGSKA (reference sequence). The CDR3 runs to 14 residues. Germline trimming cut 3 bases from V and 5 bases from J; bases unmatched to any gene: 1. CDR3 in amino acids: CSASGLAGDNEQFF. The CDR3 nucleotides are TGCAGTGCTAGCGGACTAGCGGGAGACAATGAGCAGTTCTTC.

This clonotype was observed a handful of times. This chain connects TRBV7-9 to TRBJ1-2; perhaps TRBD1 as D (5 bases). The CDR3 covers 16 residues. CDR1 and CDR2 (germline): SEHNR, FQNEAQ (reference sequence). Trimming took off 5 bases at V and 4 bases at J, with 20 bases between the two ends. The CDR3 nucleotides are TGTGCCAGCAGCCCTCAAAGGTCAGGGACGGCCTATGGCTACACCTTC. Protein sequence: CASSPQRSGTAYGYTF.

The rearrangement joins TRBV6-5 to TRBJ2-3; TRBD2 agrees at 9 bases. With 5 bases clipped from V and 0 bases from J, the junction kept 3 bases outside the gene matches. CDR1 MNHEY and CDR2 SVGAGI come from the germline V gene. The CDR3 totals 15 residues. CDR3 nucleotides: TGTGCCAGCAGTATAGCGGGGGTCAGCACAGATACGCAGTATTTT. Amino acids: CASSIAGVSTDTQYF.

This clonotype was counted many times. V is TRBV7-2 and J is TRBJ2-5; D is possibly TRBD2 (5 bases). The CDR3 runs 15 residues. Germline CDR1 SGHTA, CDR2 FQGNSA. The ends were cut back, 5 bases at V and 1 base at J, with 14 bases in the middle. The CDR3 region is CASSRDAPPQETQYF. Written as DNA, the CDR3 is TGTGCCAGCAGCCGGGATGCCCCCCCCCAAGAGACCCAGTACTTC.

This clonotype was observed a single time. The junction departs from the called germline gene at one end, perhaps through a read error. The chain is built from TRBV9 and TRBJ2-1; 7 bases fit TRBD1. CDR3 size: 14 residues. CDR1 is SGDLS, CDR2 YYNGEE, per germline. The CDR3 bases are TGTGGCAGCAGCCCCTGGGACAGCTACAATGAGCAGTTCTTC. Amino acids: CGSSPWDSYNEQFF. The complete variable domain, with remaining parts taken from reference TRBV9 and TRBJ2-1, reads DSGVTQTPKHLITATGQRVTLRCSPRSGDLSVYWYQQSLDQGLQFLIQYYNGEERAKGNILERFSAQQFPDLHSELNLSSLELGDSALYFCGSSPWDSYNEQFFGPGTRLTVL.

The table lists this clonotype with a few counts. The chain combines TRBV6-8 with TRBJ2-7; TRBD2 is a possible D gene (6 bases). The CDR3 runs 15 residues. The V gene's germline CDR1 is MNHGY and CDR2 SAAAGT. V lost 0 bases and J lost 3, with 12 bases in between. The CDR3 nucleotides are TGTGCCAGCAGTTACTCGGAGGGGCCGGGCTACGAGCAGTACTTC. Translation: CASSYSEGPGYEQYF.